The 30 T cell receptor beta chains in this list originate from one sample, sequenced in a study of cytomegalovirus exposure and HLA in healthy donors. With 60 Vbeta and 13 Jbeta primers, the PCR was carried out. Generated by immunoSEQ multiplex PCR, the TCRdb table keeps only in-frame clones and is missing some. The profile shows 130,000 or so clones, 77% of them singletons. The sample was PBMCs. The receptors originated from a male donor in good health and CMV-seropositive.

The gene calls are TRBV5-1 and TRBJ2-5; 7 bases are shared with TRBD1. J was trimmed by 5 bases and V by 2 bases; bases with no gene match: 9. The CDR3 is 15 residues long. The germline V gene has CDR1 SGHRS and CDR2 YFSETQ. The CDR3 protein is CASSFGTATGETQYF. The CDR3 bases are TGCGCCAGCAGCTTTGGGACAGCCACCGGGGAGACCCAGTACTTC. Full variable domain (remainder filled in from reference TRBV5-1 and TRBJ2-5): KAGVTQTPRYLIKTRGQQVTLSCSPISGHRSVSWYQQTPGQGLQFLFEYFSETQRNKGNFPGRFSGRQFSNSRSEMNVSTLELGDSALYLCASSFGTATGETQYFGPGTRLLVL.

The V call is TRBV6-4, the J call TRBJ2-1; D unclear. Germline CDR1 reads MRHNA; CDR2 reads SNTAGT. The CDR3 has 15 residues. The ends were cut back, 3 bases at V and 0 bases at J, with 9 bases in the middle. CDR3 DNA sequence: TGTGCCAGCAGTGATACAGTTGCCTCCTACAATGAGCAGTTCTTC. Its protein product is CASSDTVASYNEQFF.

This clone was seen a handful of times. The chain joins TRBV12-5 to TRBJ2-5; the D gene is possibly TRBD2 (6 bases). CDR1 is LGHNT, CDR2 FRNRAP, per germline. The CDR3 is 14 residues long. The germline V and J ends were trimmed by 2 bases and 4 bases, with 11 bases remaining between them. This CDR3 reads CASGLSSEGETQYF. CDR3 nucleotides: TGTGCTAGTGGTTTGTCTAGCGAAGGAGAGACCCAGTACTTC.

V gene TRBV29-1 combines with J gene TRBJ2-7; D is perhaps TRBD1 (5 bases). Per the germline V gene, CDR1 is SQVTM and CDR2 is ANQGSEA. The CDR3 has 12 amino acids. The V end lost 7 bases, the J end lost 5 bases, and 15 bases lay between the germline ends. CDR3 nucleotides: TGCAGCGCCCAGGGTCTGGGCCACGAGCAGTACTTC. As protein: CSAQGLGHEQYF.

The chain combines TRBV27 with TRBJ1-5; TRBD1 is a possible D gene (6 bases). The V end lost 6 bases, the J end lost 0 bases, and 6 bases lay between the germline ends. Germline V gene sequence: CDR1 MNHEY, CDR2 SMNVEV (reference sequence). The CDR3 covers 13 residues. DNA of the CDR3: TGTGCCAGCAGACAGGGTAGCAATCAGCCCCAGCATTTT. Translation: CASRQGSNQPQHF.

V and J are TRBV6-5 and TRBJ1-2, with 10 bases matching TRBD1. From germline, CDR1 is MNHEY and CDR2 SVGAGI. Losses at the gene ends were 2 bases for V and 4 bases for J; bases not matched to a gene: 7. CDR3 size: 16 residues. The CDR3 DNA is TGTGCCAGCAGTTACCTAAGGACAGGGGGGAGCTATGGCTACACCTTC. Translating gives CASSYLRTGGSYGYTF.

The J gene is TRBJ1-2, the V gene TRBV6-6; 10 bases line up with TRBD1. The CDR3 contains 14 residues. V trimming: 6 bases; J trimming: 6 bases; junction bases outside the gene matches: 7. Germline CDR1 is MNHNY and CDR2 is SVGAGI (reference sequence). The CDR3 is CASRPGQGVDGYTF. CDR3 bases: TGTGCCAGCAGACCTGGACAGGGGGTAGATGGCTACACCTTC.

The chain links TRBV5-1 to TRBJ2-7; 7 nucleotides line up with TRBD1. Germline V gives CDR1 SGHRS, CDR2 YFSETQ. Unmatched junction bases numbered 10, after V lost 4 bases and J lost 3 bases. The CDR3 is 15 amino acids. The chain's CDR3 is CASSLGTATYYEQYF. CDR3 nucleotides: TGCGCCAGCAGCCTGGGGACAGCCACTTACTACGAGCAGTACTTC.

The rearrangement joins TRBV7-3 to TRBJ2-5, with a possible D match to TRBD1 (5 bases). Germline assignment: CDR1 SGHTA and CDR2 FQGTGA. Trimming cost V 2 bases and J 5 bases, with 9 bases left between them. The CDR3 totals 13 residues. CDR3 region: CASSLGRDETQYF. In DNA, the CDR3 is TGTGCCAGCAGCTTAGGCAGGGATGAGACCCAGTACTTC.

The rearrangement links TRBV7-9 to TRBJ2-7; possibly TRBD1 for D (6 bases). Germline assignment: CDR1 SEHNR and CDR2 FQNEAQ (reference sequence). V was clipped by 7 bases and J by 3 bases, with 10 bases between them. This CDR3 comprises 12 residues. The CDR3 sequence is CASTGVNYEQYF. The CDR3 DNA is TGTGCCAGCACAGGGGTCAACTACGAGCAGTACTTC.

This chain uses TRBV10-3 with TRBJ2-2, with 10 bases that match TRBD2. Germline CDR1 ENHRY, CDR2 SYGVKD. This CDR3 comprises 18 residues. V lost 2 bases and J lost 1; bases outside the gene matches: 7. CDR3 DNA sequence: TGTGCCATCAGTGAGACCTCTCTAGCGGGAGTGAACACCGGGGAGCTGTTTTTT. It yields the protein CAISETSLAGVNTGELFF.

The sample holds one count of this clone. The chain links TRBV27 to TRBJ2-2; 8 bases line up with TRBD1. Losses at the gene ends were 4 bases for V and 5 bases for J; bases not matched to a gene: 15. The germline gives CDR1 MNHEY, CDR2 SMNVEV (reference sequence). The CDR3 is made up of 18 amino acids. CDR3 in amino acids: CASSSLFRRGRGTGELFF. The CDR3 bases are TGTGCCAGCAGTTCCCTCTTTCGCAGGGGGCGAGGTACCGGGGAGCTGTTTTTT.

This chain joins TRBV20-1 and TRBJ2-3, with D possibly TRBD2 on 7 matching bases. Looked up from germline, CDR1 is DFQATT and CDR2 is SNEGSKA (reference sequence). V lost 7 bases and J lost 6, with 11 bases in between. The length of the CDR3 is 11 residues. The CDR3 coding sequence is TGCAGTGTGGAGGGGGGGGATACGCAGTATTTT. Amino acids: CSVEGGDTQYF.

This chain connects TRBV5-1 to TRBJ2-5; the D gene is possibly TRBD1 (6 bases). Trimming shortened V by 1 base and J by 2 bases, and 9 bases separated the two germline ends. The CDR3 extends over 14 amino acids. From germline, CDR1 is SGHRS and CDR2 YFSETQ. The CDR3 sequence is CASSLLGTQETQYF. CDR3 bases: TGCGCCAGCAGCTTGTTAGGGACACAAGAGACCCAGTACTTC.

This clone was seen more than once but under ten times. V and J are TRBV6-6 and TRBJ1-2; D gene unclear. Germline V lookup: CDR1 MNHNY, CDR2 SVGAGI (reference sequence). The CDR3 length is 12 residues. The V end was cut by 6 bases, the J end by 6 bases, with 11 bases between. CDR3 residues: CASRRGLDGYTF. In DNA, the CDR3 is TGTGCCAGCAGACGCGGGTTGGATGGCTACACCTTC.

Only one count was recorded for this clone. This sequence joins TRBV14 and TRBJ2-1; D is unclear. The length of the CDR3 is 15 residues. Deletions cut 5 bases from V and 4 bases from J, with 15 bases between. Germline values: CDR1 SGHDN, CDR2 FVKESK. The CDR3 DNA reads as TGTGCCAGCAGCTCGGAGTATCCCAATTACAATGAGCAGTTCTTC. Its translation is CASSSEYPNYNEQFF.

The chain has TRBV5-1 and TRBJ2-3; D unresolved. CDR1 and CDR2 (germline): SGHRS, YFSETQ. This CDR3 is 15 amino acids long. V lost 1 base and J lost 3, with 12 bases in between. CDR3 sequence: CASSLSGRLTDTQYF. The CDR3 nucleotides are TGCGCCAGCAGCTTGTCCGGCAGGTTAACAGATACGCAGTATTTT.

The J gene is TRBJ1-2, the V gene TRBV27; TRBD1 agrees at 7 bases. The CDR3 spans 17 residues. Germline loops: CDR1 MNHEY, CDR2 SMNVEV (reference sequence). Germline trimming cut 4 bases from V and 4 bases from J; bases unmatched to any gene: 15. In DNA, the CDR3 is TGTGCCAGCAGTTACATAGGACAGGCAAACATTTTCTATGGCTACACCTTC. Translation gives CASSYIGQANIFYGYTF.

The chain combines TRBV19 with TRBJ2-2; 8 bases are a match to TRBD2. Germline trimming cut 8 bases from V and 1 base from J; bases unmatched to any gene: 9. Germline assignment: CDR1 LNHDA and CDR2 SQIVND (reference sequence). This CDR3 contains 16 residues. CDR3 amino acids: CASLRGGLLNTGELFF. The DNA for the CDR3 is TGTGCCAGTCTACGGGGGGGCCTTTTGAACACCGGGGAGCTGTTTTTT.

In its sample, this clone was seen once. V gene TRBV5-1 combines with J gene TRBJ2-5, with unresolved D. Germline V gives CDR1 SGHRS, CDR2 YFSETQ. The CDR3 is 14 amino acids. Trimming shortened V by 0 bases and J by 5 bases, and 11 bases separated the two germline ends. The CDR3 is CASSLASLKETQYF. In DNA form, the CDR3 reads TGCGCCAGCAGCTTGGCCTCACTGAAGGAGACCCAGTACTTC. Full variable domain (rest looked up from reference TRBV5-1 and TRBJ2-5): KAGVTQTPRYLIKTRGQQVTLSCSPISGHRSVSWYQQTPGQGLQFLFEYFSETQRNKGNFPGRFSGRQFSNSRSEMNVSTLELGDSALYLCASSLASLKETQYFGPGTRLLVL.

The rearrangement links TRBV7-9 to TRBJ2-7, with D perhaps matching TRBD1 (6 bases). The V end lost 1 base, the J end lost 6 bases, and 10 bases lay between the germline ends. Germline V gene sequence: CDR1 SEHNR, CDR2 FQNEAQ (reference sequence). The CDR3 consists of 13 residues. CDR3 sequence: CASSLGGPGEQYF. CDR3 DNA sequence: TGTGCCAGCAGCTTAGGGGGGCCTGGCGAGCAGTACTTC.

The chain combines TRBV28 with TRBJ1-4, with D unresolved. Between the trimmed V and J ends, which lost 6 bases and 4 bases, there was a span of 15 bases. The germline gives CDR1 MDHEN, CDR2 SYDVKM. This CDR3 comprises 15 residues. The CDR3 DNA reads TGTGCCAGCAGCCCTCGGGAGGAGGGTAATGAAAAACTGTTTTTT. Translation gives CASSPREEGNEKLFF.

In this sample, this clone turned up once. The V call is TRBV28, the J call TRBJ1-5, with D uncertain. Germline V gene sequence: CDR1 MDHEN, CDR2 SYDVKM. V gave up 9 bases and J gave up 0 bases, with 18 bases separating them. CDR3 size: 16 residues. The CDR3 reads CASLTSRLLSNQPQHF. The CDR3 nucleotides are TGTGCCAGTTTAACATCAAGACTCCTTAGCAATCAGCCCCAGCATTTT.

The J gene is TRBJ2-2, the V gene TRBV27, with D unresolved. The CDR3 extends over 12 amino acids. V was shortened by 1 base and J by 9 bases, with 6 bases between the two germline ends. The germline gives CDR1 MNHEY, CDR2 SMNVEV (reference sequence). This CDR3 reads CASSLFLWELFF. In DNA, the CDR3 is TGTGCCAGCAGTTTATTTCTATGGGAGCTGTTTTTT.

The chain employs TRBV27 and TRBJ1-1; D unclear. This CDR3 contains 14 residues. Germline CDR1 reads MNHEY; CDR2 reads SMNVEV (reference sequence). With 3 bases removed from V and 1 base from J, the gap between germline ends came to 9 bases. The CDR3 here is CASSFRDSNTEAFF. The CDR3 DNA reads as TGTGCCAGCAGTTTCCGGGATTCGAACACTGAAGCTTTCTTT.

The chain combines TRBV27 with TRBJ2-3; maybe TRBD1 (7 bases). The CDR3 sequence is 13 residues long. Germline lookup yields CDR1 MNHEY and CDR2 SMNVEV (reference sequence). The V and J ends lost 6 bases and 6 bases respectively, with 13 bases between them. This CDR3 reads CASRGGTADTQYF. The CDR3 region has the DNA TGTGCCAGCAGGGGCGGGACAGCTGATACGCAGTATTTT.

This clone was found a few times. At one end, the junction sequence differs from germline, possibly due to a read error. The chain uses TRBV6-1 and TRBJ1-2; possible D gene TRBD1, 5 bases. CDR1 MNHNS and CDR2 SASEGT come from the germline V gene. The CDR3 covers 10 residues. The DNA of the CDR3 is TGTGCCAGCAGTTTGCCTTGGGGCATCTTC. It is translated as CASSLPWGIF.

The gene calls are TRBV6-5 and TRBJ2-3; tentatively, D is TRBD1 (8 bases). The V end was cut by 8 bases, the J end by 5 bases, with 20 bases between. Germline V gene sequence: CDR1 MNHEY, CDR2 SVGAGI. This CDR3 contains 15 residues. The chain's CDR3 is CASSQGAGDIDTQYF. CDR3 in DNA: TGTGCCAGCTCCCAGGGGGCGGGGGACATAGATACGCAGTATTTT.

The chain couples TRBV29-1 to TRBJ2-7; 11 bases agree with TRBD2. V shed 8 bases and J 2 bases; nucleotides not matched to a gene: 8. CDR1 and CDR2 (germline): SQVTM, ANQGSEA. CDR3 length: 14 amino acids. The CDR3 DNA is TGCAGCCACGGGACTAGCGGCGCAACCTACGAGCAGTACTTC. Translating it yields CSHGTSGATYEQYF.

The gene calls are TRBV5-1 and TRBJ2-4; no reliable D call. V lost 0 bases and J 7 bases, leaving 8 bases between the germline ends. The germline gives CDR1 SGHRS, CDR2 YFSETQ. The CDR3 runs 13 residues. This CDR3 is CASSLELTNIQYF. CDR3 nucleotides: TGCGCCAGCAGCTTGGAACTAACCAACATTCAGTACTTC.